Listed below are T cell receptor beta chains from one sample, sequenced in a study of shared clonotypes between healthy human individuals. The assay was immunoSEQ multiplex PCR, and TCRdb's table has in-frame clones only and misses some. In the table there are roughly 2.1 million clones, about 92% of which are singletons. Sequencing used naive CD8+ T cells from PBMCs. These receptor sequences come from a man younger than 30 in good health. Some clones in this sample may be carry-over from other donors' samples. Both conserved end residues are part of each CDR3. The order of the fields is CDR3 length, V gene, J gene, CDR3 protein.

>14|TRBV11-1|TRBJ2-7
CASSPYGTHYEQYF
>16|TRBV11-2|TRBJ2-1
CASSLEVSRVFGEQFF
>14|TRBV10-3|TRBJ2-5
CAIKPGPYQETQYF
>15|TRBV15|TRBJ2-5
CATSREGGNQETQYF
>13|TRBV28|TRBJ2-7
CASSFDGNYEQYF
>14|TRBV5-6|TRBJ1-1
CASSLVARGDEAFF
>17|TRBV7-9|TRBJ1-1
CASSFTLGQGANTEAFF
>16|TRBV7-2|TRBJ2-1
CASSFHPPGSHNEQFF
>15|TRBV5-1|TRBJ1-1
CASSFFNPGGTEAFF
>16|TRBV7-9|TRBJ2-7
CASSSTDRVGDYEQYF
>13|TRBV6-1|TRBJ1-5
CASGGFSNQPQHF
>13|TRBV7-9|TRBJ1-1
CASSLVRLNGAFF
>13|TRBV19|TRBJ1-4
CASSTRTDEKLFF
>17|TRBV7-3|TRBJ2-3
CASSLYTSGSNTDTQYF
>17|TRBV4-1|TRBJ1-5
CASSQSTRVGGNQPQHF
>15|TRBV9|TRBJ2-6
CASSTDRAGANVLTF